This is a list of T cell receptor beta chains from one sample in a study of Ad26.COV2.S vaccination and SARS-CoV-2 variants. TCRdb's copy holds only in-frame clones and misses some; the assay was immunoSEQ multiplex PCR. Of over 400,000 clones in the sample, 90% are singletons; the top ten hold roughly 4.3%. Sequenced material: peripheral blood, taken in a trial of Ad26.COV2.S vaccine versus placebo. Receptors originate from a person between 18 and 65 years old who received the Ad26.COV2.S COVID-19 vaccine or a placebo. CDR3s include the opening cysteine and the closing phenylalanine or tryptophan. A D gene is named only where the DNA matches it firmly.

d_call,v_call,j_call,cdr3_aa
NA,TRBV7-9,TRBJ2-1,CASSPRWDNEQFF
NA,TRBV28,TRBJ1-2,CASSLGGRDGYTF
NA,TRBV6-5,TRBJ1-2,CASTMKGGSGYTF
TRBD1,TRBV5-4,TRBJ1-2,CASSFRGQEYSGYTF
TRBD2,TRBV3-1/TRBV3-2,TRBJ2-1,CASSQLAGRGVQFF
TRBD1,TRBV18,TRBJ1-2,CASSPREGTGGYTF
NA,TRBV28,TRBJ1-4,CASTPYRGATEKLFF
NA,TRBV3-1/TRBV3-2,TRBJ1-1,CASSGVWGARNTEAFF
TRBD1,TRBV3-1/TRBV3-2,TRBJ2-2,CASSQGDRYSGELFF
TRBD1,TRBV29-1,TRBJ1-2,CSVGQGGGYTF
NA,TRBV11-2,TRBJ2-2,CASSWAGELFF
TRBD1,TRBV27,TRBJ2-3,CARPPLADRGQAQYF
TRBD1,TRBV4-2,TRBJ2-7,CASSKARDRGLEQYF
NA,TRBV4-1,TRBJ2-7,CASSQAMAESYEQYF
NA,TRBV9,TRBJ1-6,CASSVGNSGNSPLHF
TRBD1,TRBV5-4,TRBJ2-1,CASSPRQGGDEQFF
NA,TRBV30,TRBJ2-1,CAARTPSSYNEQFF
NA,TRBV20-1,TRBJ2-7,CSAPLGPQYF
NA,TRBV7-3,TRBJ2-1,CASSLGPQNNEQFF
NA,TRBV7-9,TRBJ2-5,CASSLANNQETQYF
NA,TRBV19,TRBJ1-4,CASSSSGAREKLFF
NA,TRBV14,TRBJ1-3,CASSQRAAASGNTIYF
TRBD1,TRBV18,TRBJ1-1,CASSPLRTGKDRNTEAFF
NA,TRBV29-1,TRBJ2-7,CSAQGGDSYEQYF
NA,TRBV2,TRBJ2-5,CASTSGSRGAQYF
TRBD1,TRBV7-2,TRBJ1-5,CASSPDRSNNQPQHF
NA,TRBV28,TRBJ2-5,CASRRETQYF
TRBD2,TRBV7-2,TRBJ2-3,CASSLVAGGPKDTQYF
NA,TRBV11-1,TRBJ2-3,CASSLVRGAPDTQYF
NA,TRBV3-1/TRBV3-2,TRBJ2-7,CASSPRGASSYEQYF
NA,TRBV5-8,TRBJ2-5,CASSLLTLLAQETQYF
TRBD2,TRBV6-1,TRBJ2-1,CASSALGLAGTNEQFF
NA,TRBV19,TRBJ2-1,CASSILVFNEQFF
NA,TRBV5-5,TRBJ1-5,CASSRQVVDQPQHF
NA,TRBV7-6,TRBJ1-6,CASSPRTADSPLHF
NA,TRBV29-1,TRBJ2-7,CSAGLPNNYEQYF
TRBD2,TRBV28,TRBJ2-1,CASSLWTSGSPDEQFF
NA,TRBV7-2,TRBJ2-1,CASSLRIASNYNEQFF
NA,TRBV13,TRBJ1-1,CASSLGRRNTEAFF
TRBD2,TRBV18,TRBJ2-1,CASSPPEGGPRSSYNEQFF
NA,TRBV29-1,TRBJ2-7,CSARQDTEQYF
TRBD2,TRBV5-1,TRBJ2-3,CASSLESSGGTDTQYF
NA,TRBV20-1,TRBJ2-7,CSAPVTGEQYF
NA,TRBV6-5,TRBJ2-2,CASSQQVTGELFF
NA,TRBV24-1,TRBJ2-1,CATSAAGDNEQFF
TRBD2,TRBV11-3,TRBJ2-1,CASSLLAVSEQFF
NA,TRBV7-2,TRBJ1-3,CASISGGTISGNTIYF
NA,TRBV7-6,TRBJ2-5,CASSLRDSRTETQYF
NA,TRBV7-9,TRBJ2-1,CASSDGTYNEQFF
NA,TRBV18,TRBJ1-2,CASSLGQRGDGYTF
NA,TRBV28,TRBJ2-7,CASSSDVGGWGSYEQYF
TRBD2,TRBV7-9,TRBJ2-7,CASSLVAGRISYEQYF
NA,TRBV12-3/TRBV12-4,TRBJ1-5,CASSLWSWQPQHF
NA,TRBV7-2,TRBJ1-2,CASSFRDGPLTF
NA,TRBV12-3/TRBV12-4,TRBJ2-1,CASSLAGNEQFF
NA,TRBV5-1,TRBJ2-2,CASSLGAGMNTGELFF
NA,TRBV27,TRBJ1-6,CASKGVSYNSPLHF